The rows below give T cell receptor beta chains drawn from one sample of a study of cytomegalovirus exposure and HLA in healthy donors. Method: immunoSEQ multiplex PCR; TCRdb's copy keeps in-frame clones and lacks some. The sample has 150,000 to 200,000 clones; 70% to 90% are singletons. The specimen sequenced was PBMCs. Receptors were obtained from a young man in good health and CMV-seropositive. Both conserved end residues are part of each CDR3. Fields, in order: clone size, V gene, D gene, J gene, CDR3 protein, CDR3 DNA. D genes are given only for firm matches. The size entry is marked missing in some rows and otherwise reads once, few, many or a size class.

size: .
V: TRBV7-8
D: TRBD1
J: TRBJ2-1
CDR3: CASSADRGRDNEQFF
DNA: TGTGCCAGCAGTGCCGACAGGGGAAGGGACAATGAGCAGTTCTTC

size: .
V: TRBV6-6
D: TRBD1
J: TRBJ2-7
CDR3: CASSGQGIYEQYF
DNA: TGTGCCAGCAGTGGACAGGGGATCTACGAGCAGTACTTC

size: once
V: TRBV6-5
D: .
J: TRBJ1-2
CDR3: CASRPAGYYGETF
DNA: TGTGCCAGCAGACCTGCGGGATACTATGGGGAGACCTTC

size: .
V: TRBV9
D: .
J: TRBJ1-1
CDR3: CASSPQGGASAFF
DNA: TGTGCCAGCAGCCCACAGGGAGGGGCCTCGGCTTTCTTT

size: once
V: TRBV29-1
D: TRBD1
J: TRBJ2-3
CDR3: CSVEVLTGGPDTQYF
DNA: TGCAGCGTTGAAGTACTGACAGGGGGACCAGATACGCAGTATTTT

size: once
V: TRBV7-2
D: TRBD2
J: TRBJ2-5
CDR3: CASSLARLASQETQYF
DNA: TGTGCCAGCAGCTTAGCCCGACTAGCATCGCAAGAGACCCAGTACTTC

size: .
V: TRBV18
D: .
J: TRBJ1-2
CDR3: CASSPGGDGYTF
DNA: TGTGCCAGCTCACCAGGGGGGGATGGCTACACCTTC

size: .
V: TRBV6-6
D: .
J: TRBJ1-5
CDR3: CASSYGQAGWNQPQHF
DNA: TGTGCCAGCAGCTACGGGCAGGCAGGGTGGAATCAGCCCCAGCATTTT

size: .
V: TRBV19
D: .
J: TRBJ1-1
CDR3: CASSILQGLNTEAFF
DNA: TGTGCCAGTAGTATTCTGCAGGGGCTAAACACTGAAGCTTTCTTT

size: .
V: TRBV7-3
D: .
J: TRBJ2-1
CDR3: CASSLSKDFNEQFF
DNA: TGTGCCAGCAGCTTAAGCAAGGACTTTAATGAGCAGTTCTTC

size: .
V: TRBV6-5
D: TRBD1
J: TRBJ1-1
CDR3: CASSYGQGSTEAFF
DNA: TGTGCCAGCAGTTACGGACAGGGTTCCACTGAAGCTTTCTTT

size: .
V: TRBV4-2
D: .
J: TRBJ2-2
CDR3: CASSQVDSDTGELFF
DNA: TGTGCCAGCAGCCAAGTGGACTCCGACACCGGGGAGCTGTTTTTT

size: .
V: TRBV18
D: TRBD1
J: TRBJ2-7
CDR3: CASSPGQGSYEQYF
DNA: TGTGCCAGCTCACCGGGACAGGGCTCCTACGAGCAGTACTTC

size: .
V: TRBV5-1
D: .
J: TRBJ2-2
CDR3: CASSITGGGPYGELFF
DNA: TGCGCCAGCAGCATTACCGGTGGCGGGCCTTACGGGGAGCTGTTTTTT

size: .
V: TRBV4-3
D: .
J: TRBJ1-2
CDR3: CASSQGTGNYGYTF
DNA: TGCGCCAGCAGCCAAGGTACAGGCAACTATGGCTACACCTTC

size: .
V: TRBV10-3
D: TRBD1
J: TRBJ1-2
CDR3: CAIGDQGGANYGYTF
DNA: TGTGCCATCGGGGACCAGGGGGGAGCTAACTATGGCTACACCTTC

size: .
V: TRBV10-3
D: .
J: TRBJ2-7
CDR3: CAIRTTEPSYEQYF
DNA: TGTGCCATCAGGACGACAGAGCCCTCCTACGAGCAGTACTTC

size: .
V: TRBV9
D: .
J: TRBJ1-1
CDR3: CASSVGLADTEAFF
DNA: TGTGCCAGCAGCGTAGGCCTAGCAGACACTGAAGCTTTCTTT

size: .
V: TRBV9
D: .
J: TRBJ1-2
CDR3: CASSVAPSGGPYGYTF
DNA: TGTGCCAGCAGCGTGGCTCCTTCCGGGGGGCCGTATGGCTACACCTTC

size: once
V: TRBV5-5
D: TRBD1
J: TRBJ1-6
CDR3: CASSRGQGRLDSPLHF
DNA: TGTGCCAGCAGTAGGGGACAGGGAAGATTGGATTCACCCCTCCACTTT

size: few
V: TRBV27
D: .
J: TRBJ2-6
CDR3: CASSQGTYSGANVLTF
DNA: TGTGCCAGCAGTCAAGGGACTTACTCTGGGGCCAACGTCCTGACTTTC

size: .
V: TRBV7-9
D: .
J: TRBJ1-4
CDR3: CASSLAGGGEKLFF
DNA: TGTGCCAGCAGCTTAGCCGGGGGTGGTGAAAAACTGTTTTTT

size: .
V: TRBV4-2
D: .
J: TRBJ2-7
CDR3: CASSQVSDSSYEQYF
DNA: TGTGCCAGCAGCCAAGTCTCCGATAGCTCCTACGAGCAGTACTTC

size: .
V: TRBV9
D: TRBD2
J: TRBJ2-6
CDR3: CASSGSGGAIGANVLTF
DNA: TGTGCCAGCTCTGGCAGCGGGGGAGCCATCGGGGCCAACGTCCTGACTTTC

size: .
V: TRBV6-5
D: .
J: TRBJ1-1
CDR3: CASSSSDRRPEAFF
DNA: .

size: .
V: TRBV30
D: .
J: TRBJ1-3
CDR3: CAWSVSGNTIYF
DNA: TGTGCCTGGAGTGTATCGGGAAACACCATATATTTT

size: .
V: TRBV5-1
D: .
J: TRBJ2-7
CDR3: CASSLESAGYEQYF
DNA: TGCGCCAGCAGCTTGGAATCTGCGGGCTACGAGCAGTACTTC

size: few
V: TRBV5-1
D: TRBD1
J: TRBJ2-7
CDR3: CASSSDRAYEQYF
DNA: TGCGCCAGCAGCTCGGACAGGGCCTACGAGCAGTACTTC

size: .
V: TRBV9
D: .
J: TRBJ1-6
CDR3: CASSVEENSPLHF
DNA: TGTGCCAGCAGCGTAGAGGAGAATTCACCCCTCCACTTT

size: .
V: TRBV4-1
D: TRBD1
J: TRBJ2-7
CDR3: CASSQDPGTGGVEQYF
DNA: TGCGCCAGCAGCCAAGATCCCGGGACAGGGGGCGTCGAGCAGTACTTC

size: few
V: TRBV7-3
D: TRBD1
J: TRBJ1-2
CDR3: CASSLYGQGAVYGYTF
DNA: TGTGCCAGCAGCTTATACGGCCAGGGGGCTGTCTATGGCTACACCTTC

size: .
V: TRBV7-6
D: .
J: TRBJ2-7
CDR3: CASSSQGPTYEQYF
DNA: TGTGCCAGCAGCTCTCAGGGGCCCACCTACGAGCAGTACTTC

size: few
V: TRBV11-2
D: TRBD1
J: TRBJ1-4
CDR3: CASSRGTVLNEKLFF
DNA: TGTGCCAGCAGCAGGGGGACAGTCCTTAATGAAAAACTGTTTTTT

size: .
V: TRBV12-5
D: .
J: TRBJ1-5
CDR3: CASDEGGSVQPQHF
DNA: TGTGCTAGTGATGAGGGGGGGAGCGTTCAGCCCCAGCATTTT

size: once
V: TRBV19
D: .
J: TRBJ1-3
CDR3: CASITTGLTSGNTIYF
DNA: TGTGCCAGTATCACAACGGGACTGACCTCTGGAAACACCATATATTTT

size: few
V: TRBV5-1
D: TRBD2
J: TRBJ2-3
CDR3: CASRSRIPSGGAADTQYF
DNA: TGCGCCAGCCGCTCTAGGATCCCTAGCGGGGGGGCCGCAGATACGCAGTATTTT

size: .
V: TRBV7-2
D: TRBD1
J: TRBJ1-2
CDR3: CASSLRTGEYHGYTF
DNA: TGTGCCAGCAGCTTACGGACAGGGGAGTACCATGGCTACACCTTC

size: .
V: TRBV27
D: TRBD1
J: TRBJ1-5
CDR3: CASRIGGTDSNQPQHF
DNA: TGTGCCAGCAGGATTGGGGGGACAGATAGCAATCAGCCCCAGCATTTT

size: few
V: TRBV30
D: TRBD2
J: TRBJ2-3
CDR3: CAWSFSLAGGTDTQYF
DNA: TGTGCCTGGAGTTTTAGTCTAGCGGGGGGCACAGATACGCAGTATTTT

size: .
V: TRBV7-2
D: .
J: TRBJ2-5
CDR3: CASSPQTAHQETQYF
DNA: TGTGCCAGCAGCCCCCAGACAGCCCACCAAGAGACCCAGTACTTC

size: .
V: TRBV20-1
D: .
J: TRBJ2-1
CDR3: CSAEDGDKQFF
DNA: TGCAGTGCTGAAGACGGGGACAAGCAGTTCTTC

size: .
V: TRBV7-7
D: TRBD1
J: TRBJ2-1
CDR3: CASSSGTGGYNEQFF
DNA: TGTGCTAGCAGCTCCGGGACAGGGGGCTACAATGAGCAGTTCTTC

size: once
V: TRBV5-6
D: .
J: TRBJ1-5
CDR3: CASSLAGAGVNQPQHF
DNA: TGTGCCAGCAGCTTGGCCGGGGCAGGGGTAAATCAGCCCCAGCATTTT

size: .
V: TRBV19
D: TRBD1
J: TRBJ1-4
CDR3: CASSIGTGATNEKLFF
DNA: TGTGCCAGTAGTATCGGGACAGGGGCGACTAATGAAAAACTGTTTTTT

size: once
V: TRBV7-8
D: .
J: TRBJ2-7
CDR3: CASSLGRSYEQYF
DNA: TGTGCCAGCAGCTTAGGTCGGTCCTACGAGCAGTACTTC

size: .
V: TRBV9
D: .
J: TRBJ1-3
CDR3: CASSSSTLTGNTIYF
DNA: TGTGCCAGCAGCTCCTCTACGTTAACTGGAAACACCATATATTTT

size: once
V: TRBV7-9
D: .
J: TRBJ2-3
CDR3: CASSRTPNINTDTQYF
DNA: TGTGCCAGCAGCAGAACTCCCAATATTAACACAGATACGCAGTATTTT

size: .
V: TRBV30
D: TRBD1
J: TRBJ1-2
CDR3: CAWSPDRGHGYTF
DNA: TGTGCCTGGAGCCCGGACAGGGGCCATGGCTACACCTTC

size: .
V: TRBV11-1
D: .
J: TRBJ2-1
CDR3: CASSSRGSAGTSSYNEQFF
DNA: TGTGCCAGCAGCTCCCGGGGGAGTGCGGGGACGAGCTCCTACAATGAGCAGTTCTTC

size: .
V: TRBV5-1
D: TRBD2
J: TRBJ2-7
CDR3: CASSLGGTSGGAYEQYF
DNA: TGCGCCAGCAGCTTGGGCGGGACTAGCGGGGGAGCTTACGAGCAGTACTTC

size: .
V: TRBV7-2
D: .
J: TRBJ2-1
CDR3: CASSLAGAHLEQFF
DNA: TGTGCCAGCAGCTTAGCGGGGGCCCACCTAGAGCAGTTCTTC

size: .
V: TRBV6-5
D: TRBD2
J: TRBJ2-3
CDR3: CASRRTSGGADTQYF
DNA: TGTGCCAGCAGAAGGACTAGCGGGGGGGCAGATACGCAGTATTTT

size: .
V: TRBV7-2
D: .
J: TRBJ2-7
CDR3: CASSVLHGYEQYF
DNA: TGTGCCAGCAGCGTCCTGCACGGCTACGAGCAGTACTTC